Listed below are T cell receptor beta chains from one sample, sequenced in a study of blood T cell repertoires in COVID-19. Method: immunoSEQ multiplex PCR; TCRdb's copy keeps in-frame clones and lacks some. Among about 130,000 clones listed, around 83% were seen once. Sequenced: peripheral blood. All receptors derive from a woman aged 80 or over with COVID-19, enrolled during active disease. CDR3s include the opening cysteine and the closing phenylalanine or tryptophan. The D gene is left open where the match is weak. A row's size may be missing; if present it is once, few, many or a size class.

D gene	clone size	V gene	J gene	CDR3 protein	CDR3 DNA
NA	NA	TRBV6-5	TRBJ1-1	CASTKQGFSTEAFF	TGTGCCAGCACTAAACAGGGATTCAGCACTGAAGCTTTCTTT
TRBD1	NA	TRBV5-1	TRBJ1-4	CASRESGTGNEKLFF	TGCGCCAGCAGAGAGTCCGGGACAGGGAATGAAAAACTGTTTTTT
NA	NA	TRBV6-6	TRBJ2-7	CASSPPEPGEQYF	TGTGCCAGCAGTCCCCCCGAACCCGGCGAGCAGTACTTC
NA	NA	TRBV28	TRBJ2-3	CASSPHRAPDTQYF	TGTGCCAGCAGCCCTCACAGGGCCCCAGATACGCAGTATTTT
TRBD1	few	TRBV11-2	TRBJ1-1	CASSTTGQGNTEAFF	TGTGCCAGCAGCACAACGGGACAGGGGAACACTGAAGCTTTCTTT
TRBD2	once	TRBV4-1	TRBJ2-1	CASSPSPGLANEQFF	TGCGCCAGCAGCCCCTCCCCAGGACTAGCCAATGAGCAGTTCTTC
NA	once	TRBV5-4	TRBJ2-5	CASSLGSLQETQYF	TGTGCCAGCAGCTTGGGTAGCCTCCAAGAGACCCAGTACTTC
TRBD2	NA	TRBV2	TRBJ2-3	CASSIRTSGSADTQYF	TGTGCCAGCAGTATAAGGACTAGCGGGAGCGCAGATACGCAGTATTTT
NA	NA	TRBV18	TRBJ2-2	CASSPSRGGIGNGELFF	TGTGCCAGCTCACCATCGAGGGGAGGTATCGGAAACGGGGAGCTGTTTTTT
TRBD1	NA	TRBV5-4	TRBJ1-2	CASSSGTALTWGGYTF	TGTGCCAGCAGCTCCGGGACAGCTCTAACTTGGGGTGGCTACACCTTC
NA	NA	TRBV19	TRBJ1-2	CAAKGGYYGYTF	TGTGCAGCGAAGGGAGGGTACTATGGCTACACCTTC
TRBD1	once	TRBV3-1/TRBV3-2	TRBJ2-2	CASSQEERQGGGELFF	TGTGCCAGCAGCCAGGAGGAGAGACAGGGGGGCGGGGAGCTGTTTTTT
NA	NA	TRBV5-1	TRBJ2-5	CASSSAGQFGETQYF	TGCGCCAGCAGTTCAGCTGGACAGTTTGGAGAGACCCAGTACTTC
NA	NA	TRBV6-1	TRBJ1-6	CASSEVRGSVSPLHF	TGTGCCAGCAGTGAAGTACGGGGATCGGTTTCACCCCTCCACTTT
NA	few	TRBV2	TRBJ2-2	CASTQLRGNTGELFF	TGTGCCAGCACCCAGCTGCGGGGGAACACCGGGGAGCTGTTTTTT
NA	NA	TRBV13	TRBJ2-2	CASSSTTAGTGELFF	TGTGCCAGCAGCTCCACAACTGCGGGGACCGGGGAGCTGTTTTTT
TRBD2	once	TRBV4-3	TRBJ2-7	CASSPLAGDSYEQYF	TGCGCCAGCAGCCCCTTGGCGGGAGATTCCTACGAGCAGTACTTC
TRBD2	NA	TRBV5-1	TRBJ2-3	CASSFLAATDTQYF	TGCGCCAGCAGCTTTCTAGCGGCCACAGATACGCAGTATTTT
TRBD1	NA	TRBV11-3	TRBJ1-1	CASSRRQGTEAFF	TGTGCCAGCAGCCGAAGACAGGGAACTGAAGCTTTCTTT
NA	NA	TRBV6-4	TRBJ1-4	CASRGGRESKGKATNEKLFF	TGTGCCAGCAGGGGAGGCAGGGAGTCAAAGGGGAAAGCAACTAATGAAAAACTGTTTTTT
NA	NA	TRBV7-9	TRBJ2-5	CASSLESGETQYF	TGTGCCAGCAGCTTAGAAAGCGGGGAGACCCAGTACTTC
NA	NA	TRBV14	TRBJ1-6	CASSQEVVSSYNSPLHF	TGTGCCAGCAGCCAAGAGGTCGTGAGCTCCTATAATTCACCCCTCCACTTT
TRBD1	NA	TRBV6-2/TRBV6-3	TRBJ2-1	CASSSGQVRNNEQFF	TGTGCCAGCAGTTCCGGACAGGTTAGAAACAATGAGCAGTTCTTC
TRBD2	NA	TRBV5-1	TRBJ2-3	CASSRVSSGADTQYF	TGCGCCAGCAGCAGGGTATCTAGCGGGGCAGATACGCAGTATTTT
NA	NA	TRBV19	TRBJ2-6	CASSSTLTVSGANVLTF	TGTGCCAGTAGTTCAACCCTAACGGTGTCTGGGGCCAACGTCCTGACTTTC
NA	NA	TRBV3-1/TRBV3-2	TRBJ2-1	CASSQAPGTGNEQFF	TGTGCCAGCAGCCAAGCTCCCGGTACGGGCAATGAGCAGTTCTTC
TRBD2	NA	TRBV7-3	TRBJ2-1	CASSPGGTRDNEQFF	TGTGCCAGCAGCCCGGGCGGGACTAGGGACAATGAGCAGTTCTTC
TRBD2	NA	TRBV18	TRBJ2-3	CASSPRLAGAADTQYF	TGTGCCAGCTCACCCCGGCTAGCGGGAGCCGCAGATACGCAGTATTTT
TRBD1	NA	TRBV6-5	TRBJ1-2	CASKATGGDYGYTF	TGTGCCAGCAAAGCTACAGGGGGCGACTATGGCTACACCTTC
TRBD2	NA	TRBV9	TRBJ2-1	CASSVGTERENYEQFF	TGTGCCAGCAGCGTAGGGACCGAGCGGGAGAACTATGAGCAGTTCTTC
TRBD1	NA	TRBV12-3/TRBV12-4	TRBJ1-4	CASSPQGLGLFF	TGTGCCAGCAGTCCACAGGGGTTGGGACTGTTTTTT
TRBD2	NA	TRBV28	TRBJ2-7	CASSAYRLAGVYEQYF	TGTGCCAGCAGTGCATACCGACTAGCGGGAGTCTACGAGCAGTACTTC
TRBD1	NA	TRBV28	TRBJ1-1	CASRVQTGFIEAFF	TGTGCCAGCCGGGTTCAGACAGGGTTCATTGAAGCTTTCTTT
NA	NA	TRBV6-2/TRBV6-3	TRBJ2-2	CASSTFRIPGNTGELFF	TGTGCCAGCAGTACTTTTCGGATCCCGGGGAACACCGGGGAGCTGTTTTTT
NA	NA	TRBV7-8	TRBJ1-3	CASSLDQGQFGNTIYF	TGTGCCAGCAGCTTAGACCAAGGACAGTTTGGAAACACCATATATTTT
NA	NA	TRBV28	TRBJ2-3	CASSFQGLDTQYF	TGTGCCAGCAGTTTTCAGGGTTTGGATACGCAGTATTTT
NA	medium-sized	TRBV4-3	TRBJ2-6	CASSQERGTGANVLTF	TGCGCCAGCAGCCAAGAAAGGGGAACTGGGGCCAACGTCCTGACTTTC
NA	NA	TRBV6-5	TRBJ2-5	CASSYGRLSSGETQYF	TGTGCCAGCAGTTATGGGAGACTATCCTCCGGAGAGACCCAGTACTTC
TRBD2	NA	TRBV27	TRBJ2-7	CASSSISWGRGDYEQYF	TGTGCCAGCAGTTCTATCTCCTGGGGGAGGGGAGACTACGAGCAGTACTTC
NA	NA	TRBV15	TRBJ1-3	CATSRGASGNTIYF	TGTGCCACCAGCCGGGGGGCCTCTGGAAACACCATATATTTT
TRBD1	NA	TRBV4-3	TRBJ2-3	CASSPQTGGLTDTQYF	TGCGCCAGCAGCCCCCAGACAGGGGGATTAACAGATACGCAGTATTTT
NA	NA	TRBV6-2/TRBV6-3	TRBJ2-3	CASSYSGGTQYF	TGTGCCAGCAGTTACTCAGGGGGTACGCAGTATTTT
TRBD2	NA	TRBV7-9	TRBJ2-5	CASTRIAGGPETQYF	TGTGCCAGCACCCGAATAGCGGGAGGGCCCGAGACCCAGTACTTC
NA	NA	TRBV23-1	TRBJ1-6	CASSAKNGSSYNSPLHF	TGCGCCAGCAGTGCCAAAAACGGGAGCTCCTATAATTCACCCCTCCACTTT
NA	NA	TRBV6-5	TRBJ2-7	CASSQYERSYEQYF	TGTGCCAGCAGTCAGTACGAGCGCTCCTACGAGCAGTACTTC
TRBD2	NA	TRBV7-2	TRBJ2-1	CASSLVREGYNEQFF	TGTGCCAGCAGCTTAGTGCGGGAGGGCTACAATGAGCAGTTCTTC
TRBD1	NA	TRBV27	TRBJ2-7	CASSLSTGMGYEQYF	TGTGCCAGCAGTTTATCGACAGGGATGGGGTACGAGCAGTACTTC
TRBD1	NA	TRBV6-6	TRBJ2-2	CASSPGQGRFVAGELFF	TGTGCCAGCAGTCCGGGACAGGGAAGGTTTGTAGCCGGGGAGCTGTTTTTT
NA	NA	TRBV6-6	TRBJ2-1	CASSVPGGSNEQFF	TGTGCCAGCAGTGTTCCAGGGGGGTCCAATGAGCAGTTCTTC
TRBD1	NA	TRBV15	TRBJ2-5	CATSRAGTGGESQYF	TGTGCCACCAGCAGAGCGGGAACAGGGGGCGAGTCCCAGTACTTC
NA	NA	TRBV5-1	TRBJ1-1	CASSYEKNTEAFF	TGCGCCAGCAGCTATGAGAAGAACACTGAAGCTTTCTTT
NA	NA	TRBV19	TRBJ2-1	CALTLPVPARDYNEQFF	TGTGCTCTAACCCTTCCAGTACCTGCCCGGGATTACAATGAGCAGTTCTTC
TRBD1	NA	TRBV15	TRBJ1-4	CATSGQGAGEKLFF	TGTGCCACCAGCGGACAGGGGGCAGGTGAAAAACTGTTTTTT
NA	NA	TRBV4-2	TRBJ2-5	CASSHVAEETQYF	TGTGCCAGCAGCCATGTGGCAGAAGAGACCCAGTACTTC
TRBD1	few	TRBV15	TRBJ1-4	CATSPDRGPNEKLFF	TGTGCCACCAGCCCAGACAGGGGCCCTAATGAAAAACTGTTTTTT